These 17 T cell receptor beta chains were sequenced from one sample in a study of OX40 agonist ivuxolimab in advanced cancers. The method was immunoSEQ multiplex PCR; TCRdb's version includes in-frame clones alone and lacks a portion of them. This sample has 35,000 or so clones; about 80% occur once, and the top ten carry 1.5% to 2%. Here the sequenced sample was CD4+ or CD8+ T cells sorted from blood, taken in a trial of the OX40 agonist ivuxolimab. Every receptor here comes from an adult with an advanced solid tumor such as melanoma, head and neck, liver or kidney cancer.

J is TRBJ2-2 and V is TRBV5-8, with 10 bases fitting TRBD1. This CDR3 is 16 amino acids long. From germline, CDR1 is SGHTS and CDR2 YDEGEE. V shed 3 bases, J shed 5 bases, and the junction held 7 bases outside the gene matches. This CDR3 is CASSSRDRGRTGELFF. In DNA form, the CDR3 reads TGTGCCAGCAGCTCCCGGGACAGGGGTCGGACCGGGGAGCTGTTTTTT.

The V and J genes are TRBV18 and TRBJ1-2; 8 bases line up with TRBD1. The V gene's germline CDR1 is KGHSH and CDR2 LQKENI. The CDR3 totals 13 residues. V shed 6 bases and J 6 bases; nucleotides not matched to a gene: 6. The CDR3 DNA sequence: TGTGCCAGCTCCCAGGGGGCGGTCGATGGCTACACCTTC. This encodes CASSQGAVDGYTF.

V gene TRBV10-3 combines with J gene TRBJ1-1; D ambiguous. This CDR3 has 16 amino acids. Per germline, CDR1 ENHRY and CDR2 SYGVKD. V lost 0 bases to trimming and J lost 0 bases, with 11 bases between them. CDR3 DNA: TGTGCCATCAGTGAGTCTCCAGATATATTGAACACTGAAGCTTTCTTT. The encoded protein is CAISESPDILNTEAFF.

This chain joins TRBV5-1 and TRBJ2-1; tentative D call: TRBD1 (6 bases). Germline V CDR1 and CDR2: SGHRS, YFSETQ. The ends were cut back, 0 bases at V and 2 bases at J, with 9 bases in the middle. This CDR3 is 15 amino acids long. The CDR3 protein is CASSLGGGTYNEQFF. CDR3 bases: TGCGCCAGCAGCTTGGGTGGGGGCACCTACAATGAGCAGTTCTTC.

V gene TRBV5-5 combines with J gene TRBJ2-3; a possible D gene is TRBD1 (5 bases). CDR3 length: 15 residues. V gave up 1 base and J gave up 2 bases, with 11 bases separating them. In germline, CDR1 is SGHKS, CDR2 YYEKEE (reference sequence). CDR3: CASSLRQGYTDTQYF. Written as DNA, the CDR3 is TGTGCCAGCAGCTTGCGGCAGGGATACACAGATACGCAGTATTTT.

The rearrangement links TRBV7-6 to TRBJ2-1, with a weak D call TRBD1 (5 bases). Germline loops: CDR1 SGHVS, CDR2 FNYEAQ. V gave up 1 base and J gave up 5 bases, with 6 bases separating them. The length of the CDR3 is 13 residues. In DNA, the CDR3 is TGTGCCAGCAGCTTAGACAGGCACAATGAGCAGTTCTTC. It is translated as CASSLDRHNEQFF.

This chain uses TRBV2 with TRBJ1-5; D may be TRBD1 (6 bases). Between the trimmed V and J ends, which lost 8 bases and 9 bases, there was a span of 17 bases. Germline CDR1 reads SNHLY; CDR2 reads FYNNEI. The CDR3 totals 13 residues. DNA for the CDR3: TGTGCCAGCTTCCGGGACACCGGCCGGCCCCAGCATTTT. Residues: CASFRDTGRPQHF.

J is TRBJ1-2 and V is TRBV4-3; tentatively, D is TRBD1 (5 bases). This CDR3 has 18 amino acids. The germline V gene has CDR1 LGHNA and CDR2 YSLEER. The V gene lost 0 bases and the J gene lost 8 bases, with 25 bases spanning the gap. The CDR3 protein is CASSQEVPGPTPFGGYTF. The CDR3 nucleotides read TGCGCCAGCAGCCAAGAAGTGCCGGGACCGACCCCTTTCGGAGGCTACACCTTC.

V usage is TRBV18 and J usage is TRBJ2-7, with a weak D call TRBD1 (6 bases). In germline, CDR1 is KGHSH, CDR2 LQKENI. The CDR3 runs 14 residues. V lost 3 bases and J 4 bases, leaving 13 bases between the germline ends. The CDR3 region has the DNA TGTGCCAGCTCACCGGTATCAGGGGCTTACGAGCAGTACTTC. It encodes CASSPVSGAYEQYF.

The rearrangement uses TRBV10-1 and TRBJ1-5; a possible D gene is TRBD1 (5 bases). The CDR3 contains 16 residues. The V end was cut by 0 bases, the J end by 0 bases, with 9 bases between. The V gene's germline CDR1 is WNHNN and CDR2 SYGVQD (reference sequence). CDR3: CASSESTGGSNQPQHF. The CDR3, as DNA: TGCGCCAGCAGTGAGTCAACGGGGGGTAGCAATCAGCCCCAGCATTTT.

The chain links TRBV6-7 to TRBJ2-3; D tentatively reads TRBD1 or TRBD2 (5 bases each). TRBV6-7 is identified as an open reading frame with a role that is uncertain. Trimming took 0 bases from V and 4 from J, leaving 20 bases between them. The CDR3 has 18 amino acids. This CDR3 is CASSYSSRLGERADTQYF. The CDR3, as DNA: TGTGCCAGCAGTTACTCCTCGAGGTTAGGGGAGAGAGCAGATACGCAGTATTTT.

This clone was seen a few times. This CDR3 reads CASSMGVGYTF. CDR3 DNA: TGTGCCAGTAGTATGGGAGTTGGCTACACCTTC. The J gene is TRBJ1-2, the V gene TRBV19; D remains ambiguous. The CDR3 has 11 residues. Germline assignment: CDR1 LNHDA and CDR2 SQIVND (reference sequence). V was trimmed by 3 bases and J by 7 bases, leaving 6 bases between them.

The chain couples TRBV21-1 to TRBJ2-7; TRBD2 is the table's D call, not checked against the DNA. TRBV21-1 is noted as a pseudogene. The length of the CDR3 is 17 residues. The CDR3 bases are TGTGCCAGCAGCAAAGGGAGGAGTTACGGTAAATACTACGAGCAGTACTTC. Its protein is CASSKGRSYGKYYEQYF.

This rearrangement joins TRBV6-5 to TRBJ1-2; D possibly corresponds to TRBD1 (6 bases). CDR3 length equals 15 residues. The V end was cut by 2 bases, the J end by 5 bases, with 15 bases between. The germline V gene encodes CDR1 MNHEY and CDR2 SVGAGI. CDR3 sequence (DNA): TGTGCCAGCAGTTACCGTCGGGGGACATTTTATGGCTACACCTTC. Protein product: CASSYRRGTFYGYTF.

The chain is built from TRBV6-6 and TRBJ1-4, with TRBD1 matching 10 bases. V lost 5 bases to trimming and J lost 8 bases; unmatched junction nucleotides: 11. Looked up from germline, CDR1 is MNHNY and CDR2 is SVGAGI (reference sequence). The CDR3 sequence is 16 residues long. The CDR3 region is CASSPIPDRGWEKLFF. The CDR3 DNA reads as TGTGCCAGCAGTCCCATCCCGGACAGGGGGTGGGAAAAACTGTTTTTT.

V gene TRBV9 combines with J gene TRBJ1-2; 9 bases align to TRBD1. V shed 3 bases and J 4 bases; nucleotides not matched to a gene: 7. This CDR3 spans 15 amino acids. Germline V gene data show CDR1 as SGDLS and CDR2 as YYNGEE. CDR3 DNA sequence: TGTGCCAGCAGCGCCACAGGGGGCATAACCTATGGCTACACCTTC. This codes for CASSATGGITYGYTF. The full variable domain, its missing parts supplied by reference TRBV9 and TRBJ1-2, is DSGVTQTPKHLITATGQRVTLRCSPRSGDLSVYWYQQSLDQGLQFLIQYYNGEERAKGNILERFSAQQFPDLHSELNLSSLELGDSALYFCASSATGGITYGYTFGSGTRLTVV.

The chain joins TRBV7-2 to TRBJ1-5; D is uncertain. Trimming took 1 base from V and 2 from J, leaving 9 bases between them. The CDR3 is 15 residues long. Per the germline V gene, CDR1 is SGHTA and CDR2 is FQGNSA. CDR3: CASSLGALGNQPQHF. CDR3 DNA: TGTGCCAGCAGCTTAGGTGCGTTGGGCAATCAGCCCCAGCATTTT. The variable domain in full, completed from reference TRBV7-2 and TRBJ1-5, reads GAGVSQSPSNKVTEKGKDVELRCDPISGHTALYWYRQSLGQGLEFLIYFQGNSAPDKSGLPSDRFSAERTGGSVSTLTIQRTQQEDSAVYLCASSLGALGNQPQHFGDGTRLSIL.